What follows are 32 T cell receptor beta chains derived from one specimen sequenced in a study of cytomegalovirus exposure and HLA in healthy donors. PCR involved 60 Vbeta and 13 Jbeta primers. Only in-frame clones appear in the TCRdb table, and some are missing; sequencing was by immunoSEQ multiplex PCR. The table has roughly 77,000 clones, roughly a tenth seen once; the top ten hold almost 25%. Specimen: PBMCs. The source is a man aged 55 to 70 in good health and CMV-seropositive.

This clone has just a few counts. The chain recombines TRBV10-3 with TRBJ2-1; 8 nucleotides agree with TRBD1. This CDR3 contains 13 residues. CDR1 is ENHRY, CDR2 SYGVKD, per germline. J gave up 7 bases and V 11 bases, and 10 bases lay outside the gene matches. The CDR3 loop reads CALEDRVRNEQFF. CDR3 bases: TGTGCCCTGGAGGACAGGGTGCGGAATGAGCAGTTCTTC.

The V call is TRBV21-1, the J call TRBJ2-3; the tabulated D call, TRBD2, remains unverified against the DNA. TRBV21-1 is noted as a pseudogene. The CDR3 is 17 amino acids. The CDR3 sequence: CASSKISPLSSTDTQYF. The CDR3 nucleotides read TGTGCCAGCAGCAAAATATCCCCTCTGTCGAGCACAGATACGCAGTATTTT.

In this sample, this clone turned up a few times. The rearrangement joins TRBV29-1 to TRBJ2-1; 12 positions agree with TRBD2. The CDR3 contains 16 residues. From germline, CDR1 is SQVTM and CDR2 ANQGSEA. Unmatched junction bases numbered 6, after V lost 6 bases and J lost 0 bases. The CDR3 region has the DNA TGCAGCGTGACCGGACTAGCGGGGAGCTCCTACAATGAGCAGTTCTTC. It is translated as CSVTGLAGSSYNEQFF.

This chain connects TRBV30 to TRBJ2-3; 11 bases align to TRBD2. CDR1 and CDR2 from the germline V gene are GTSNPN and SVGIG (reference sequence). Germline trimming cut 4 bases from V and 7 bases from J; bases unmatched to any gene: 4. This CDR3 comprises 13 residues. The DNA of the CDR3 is TGTGCCTGGATTAGCGGGGGGGCTTATACGCAGTATTTT. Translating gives CAWISGGAYTQYF.

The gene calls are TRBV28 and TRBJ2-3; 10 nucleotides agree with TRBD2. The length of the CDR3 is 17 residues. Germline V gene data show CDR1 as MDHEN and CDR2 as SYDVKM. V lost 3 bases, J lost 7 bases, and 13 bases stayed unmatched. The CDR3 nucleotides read TGTGCCAGCAGTTTTTCCGGAGCGGGGGGGCCGAGTAATACGCAGTATTTT. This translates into CASSFSGAGGPSNTQYF.

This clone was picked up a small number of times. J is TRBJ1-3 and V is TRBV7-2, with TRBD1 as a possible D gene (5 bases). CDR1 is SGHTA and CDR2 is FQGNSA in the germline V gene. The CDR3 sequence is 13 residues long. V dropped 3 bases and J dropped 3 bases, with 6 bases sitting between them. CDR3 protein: CASSFQGGNTIYF. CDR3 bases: TGTGCCAGCAGCTTCCAGGGTGGAAACACCATATATTTT.

CDR3 sequence: CASSLGTVDLTIYF. The CDR3 region has the DNA TGTGCCAGCAGTTTAGGGACAGTGGATTTGACCATATATTTT. The chain uses TRBV28 and TRBJ1-3, with 7 bases fitting TRBD1. The germline V gene has CDR1 MDHEN and CDR2 SYDVKM. CDR3 length equals 14 residues. Trimming at V came to 2 bases and at J to 10 bases, leaving 8 bases not matched to a gene.

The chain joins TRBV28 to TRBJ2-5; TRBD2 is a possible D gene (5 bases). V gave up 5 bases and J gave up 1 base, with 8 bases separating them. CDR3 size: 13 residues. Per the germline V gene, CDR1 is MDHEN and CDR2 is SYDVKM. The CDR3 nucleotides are TGTGCCAGCAGTCCGGACTTCCAAGAGACCCAGTACTTC. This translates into CASSPDFQETQYF.

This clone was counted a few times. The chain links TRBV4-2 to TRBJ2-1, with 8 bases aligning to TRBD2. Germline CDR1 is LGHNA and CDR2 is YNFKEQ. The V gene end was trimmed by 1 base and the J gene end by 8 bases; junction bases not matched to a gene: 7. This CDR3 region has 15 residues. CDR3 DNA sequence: TGTGCCAGCAGCCAAGCGTGGACTAGCCCCGATGAGCAGTTCTTC. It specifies CASSQAWTSPDEQFF.

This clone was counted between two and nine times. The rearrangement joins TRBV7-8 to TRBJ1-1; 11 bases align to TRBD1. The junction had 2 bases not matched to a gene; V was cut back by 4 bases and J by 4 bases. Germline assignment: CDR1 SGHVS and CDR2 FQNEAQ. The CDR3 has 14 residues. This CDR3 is CASSWDRGSTEAFF. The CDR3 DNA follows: TGTGCCAGCAGCTGGGACAGGGGGAGCACTGAAGCTTTCTTT.

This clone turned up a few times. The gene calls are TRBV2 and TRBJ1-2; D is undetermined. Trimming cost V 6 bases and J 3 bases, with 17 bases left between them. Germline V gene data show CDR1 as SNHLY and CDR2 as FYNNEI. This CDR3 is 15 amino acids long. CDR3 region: CASRPRSRQDYGYTF. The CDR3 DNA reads TGTGCCAGCAGGCCCCGCTCAAGGCAGGACTATGGCTACACCTTC.

The CDR3 protein is CASRMGGPGNNEQFF. CDR3 nucleotide sequence: TGTGCCAGCAGAATGGGGGGACCTGGTAACAATGAGCAGTTCTTC. The chain couples TRBV28 to TRBJ2-1; tentative D call: TRBD2 (6 bases). CDR1 is MDHEN, CDR2 SYDVKM, per germline. V gave up 6 bases and J gave up 5 bases, with 17 bases separating them. This CDR3 region has 15 residues. Complete variable domain (other parts from reference TRBV28 and TRBJ2-1): DVKVTQSSRYLVKRTGEKVFLECVQDMDHENMFWYRQDPGLGLRLIYFSYDVKMKEKGDIPEGYSVSREKKERFSLILESASTNQTSMYLCASRMGGPGNNEQFFGPGTRLTVL.

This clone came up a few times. CDR3 sequence reads: CASRLQGFYGYTF. Written as DNA, the CDR3 is TGTGCCAGCAGATTACAGGGGTTCTATGGCTACACCTTC. This chain joins TRBV28 and TRBJ1-2; 7 bases are shared with TRBD1. The junction had 5 bases not matched to a gene; V was cut back by 6 bases and J by 4 bases. This CDR3 is 13 amino acids long. CDR1 is MDHEN and CDR2 is SYDVKM in the germline V gene.

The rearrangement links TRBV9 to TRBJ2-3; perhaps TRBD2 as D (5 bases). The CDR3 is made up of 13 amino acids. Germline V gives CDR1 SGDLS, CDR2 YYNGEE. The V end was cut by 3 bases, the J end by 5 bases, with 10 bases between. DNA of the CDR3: TGTGCCAGCAGCGGGAGCCGGGGAGATACGCAGTATTTT. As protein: CASSGSRGDTQYF.

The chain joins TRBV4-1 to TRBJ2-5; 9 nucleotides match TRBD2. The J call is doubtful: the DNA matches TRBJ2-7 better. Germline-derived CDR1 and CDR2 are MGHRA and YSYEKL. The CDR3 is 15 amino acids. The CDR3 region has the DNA TGCGCCAGCAGCCAACTAGCGGGGATACTCTACGAGCAGTACTTC. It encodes CASSQLAGILYEQYF.

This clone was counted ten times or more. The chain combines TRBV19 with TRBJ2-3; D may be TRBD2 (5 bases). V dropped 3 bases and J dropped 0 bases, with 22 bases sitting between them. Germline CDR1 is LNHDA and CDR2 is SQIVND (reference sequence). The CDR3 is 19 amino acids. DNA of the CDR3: TGTGCCAGTAGTATTTCTGAGAGCGGACCCTTCTCTAGCACAGATACGCAGTATTTT. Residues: CASSISESGPFSSTDTQYF.

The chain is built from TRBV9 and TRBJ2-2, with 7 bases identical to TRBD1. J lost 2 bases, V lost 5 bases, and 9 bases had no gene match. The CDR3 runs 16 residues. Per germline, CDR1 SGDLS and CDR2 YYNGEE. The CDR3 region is CASRTGVGANTGELFF. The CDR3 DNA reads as TGTGCCAGCAGAACAGGGGTTGGAGCAAACACCGGGGAGCTGTTTTTT.

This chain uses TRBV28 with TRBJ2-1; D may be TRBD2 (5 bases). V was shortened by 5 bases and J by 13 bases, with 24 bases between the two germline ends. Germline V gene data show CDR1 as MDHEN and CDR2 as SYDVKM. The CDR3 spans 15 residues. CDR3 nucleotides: TGTGCCAGCAGTCTGCTAGAGGGCAACTTAATGAGACAGTTCTTC. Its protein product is CASSLLEGNLMRQFF.

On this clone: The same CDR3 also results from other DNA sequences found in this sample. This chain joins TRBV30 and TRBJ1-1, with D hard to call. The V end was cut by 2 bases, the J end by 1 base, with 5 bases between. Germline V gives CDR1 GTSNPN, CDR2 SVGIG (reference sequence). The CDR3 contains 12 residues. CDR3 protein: CAWSPGNTEAFF. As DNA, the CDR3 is TGTGCCTGGAGTCCCGGGAACACTGAAGCTTTCTTT.

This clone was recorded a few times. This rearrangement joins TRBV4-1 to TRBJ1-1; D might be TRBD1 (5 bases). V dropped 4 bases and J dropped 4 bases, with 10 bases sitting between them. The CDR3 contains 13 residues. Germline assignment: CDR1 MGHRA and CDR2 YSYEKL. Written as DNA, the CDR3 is TGCGCCAGCAGCCTGGACAAACTCACTGAAGCTTTCTTT. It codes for CASSLDKLTEAFF.

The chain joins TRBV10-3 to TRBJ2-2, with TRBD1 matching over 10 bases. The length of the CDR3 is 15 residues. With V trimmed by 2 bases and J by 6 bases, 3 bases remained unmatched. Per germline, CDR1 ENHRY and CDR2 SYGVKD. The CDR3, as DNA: TGTGCCATCAGTGAGGACAGGGGGCTGGCCGGGGAGCTGTTTTTT. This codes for CAISEDRGLAGELFF.

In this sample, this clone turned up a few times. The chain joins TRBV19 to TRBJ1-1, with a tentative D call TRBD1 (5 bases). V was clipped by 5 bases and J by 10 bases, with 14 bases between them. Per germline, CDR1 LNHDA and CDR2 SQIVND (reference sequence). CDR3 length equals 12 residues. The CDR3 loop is CASSLDKRGAFF. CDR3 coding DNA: TGTGCCAGTAGTTTGGACAAAAGAGGAGCTTTCTTT.

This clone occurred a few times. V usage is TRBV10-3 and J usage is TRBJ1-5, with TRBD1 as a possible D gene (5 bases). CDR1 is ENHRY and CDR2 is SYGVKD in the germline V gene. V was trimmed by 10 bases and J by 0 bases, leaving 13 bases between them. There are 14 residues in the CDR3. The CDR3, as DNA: TGTGCCACCGGGGGGTACTATAGCAATCAGCCCCAGCATTTT. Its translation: CATGGYYSNQPQHF.

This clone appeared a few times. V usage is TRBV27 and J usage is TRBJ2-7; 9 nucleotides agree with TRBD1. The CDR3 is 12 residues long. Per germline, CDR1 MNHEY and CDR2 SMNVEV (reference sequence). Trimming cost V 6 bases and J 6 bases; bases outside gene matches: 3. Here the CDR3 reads CASRDRGGEQYV. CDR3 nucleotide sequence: TGTGCCAGCAGGGACAGGGGAGGCGAGCAGTACGTC.

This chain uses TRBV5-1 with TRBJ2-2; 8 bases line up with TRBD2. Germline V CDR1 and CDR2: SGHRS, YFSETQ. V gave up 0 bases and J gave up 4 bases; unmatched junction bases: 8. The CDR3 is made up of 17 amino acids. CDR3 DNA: TGCGCCAGCAGCTTGGTCATGTCGGGAGGGATCACCGGGGAGCTGTTTTTT. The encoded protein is CASSLVMSGGITGELFF.

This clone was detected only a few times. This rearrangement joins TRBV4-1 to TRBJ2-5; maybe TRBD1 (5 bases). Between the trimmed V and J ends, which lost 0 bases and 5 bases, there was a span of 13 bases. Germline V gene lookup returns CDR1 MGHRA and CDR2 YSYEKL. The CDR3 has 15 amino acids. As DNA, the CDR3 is TGCGCCAGCAGCCAAGATTTGGCAGGGCACGAGACCCAGTACTTC. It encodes CASSQDLAGHETQYF.

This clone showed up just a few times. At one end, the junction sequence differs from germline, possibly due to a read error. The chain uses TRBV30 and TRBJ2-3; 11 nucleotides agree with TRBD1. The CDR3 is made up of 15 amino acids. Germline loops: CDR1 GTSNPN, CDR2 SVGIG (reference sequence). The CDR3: CAWGPGTGGRDKQYF. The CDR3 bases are TGTGCCTGGGGTCCGGGGACAGGGGGAAGAGATAAGCAGTATTTT.

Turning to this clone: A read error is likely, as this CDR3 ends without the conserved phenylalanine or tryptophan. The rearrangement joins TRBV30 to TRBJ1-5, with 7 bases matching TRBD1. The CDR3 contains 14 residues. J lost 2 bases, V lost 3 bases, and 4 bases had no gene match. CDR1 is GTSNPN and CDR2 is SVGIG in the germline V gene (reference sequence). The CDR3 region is CAWRGQGGNQPQHV. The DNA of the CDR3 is TGTGCCTGGAGGGGGCAGGGGGGCAATCAGCCCCAGCATGTT.

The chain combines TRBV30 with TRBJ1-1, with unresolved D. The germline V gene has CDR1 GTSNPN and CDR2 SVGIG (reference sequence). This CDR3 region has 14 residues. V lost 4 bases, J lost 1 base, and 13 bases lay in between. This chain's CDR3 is CAWTLSGGNTEAFF. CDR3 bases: TGTGCCTGGACCCTTTCGGGAGGGAACACTGAAGCTTTCTTT.

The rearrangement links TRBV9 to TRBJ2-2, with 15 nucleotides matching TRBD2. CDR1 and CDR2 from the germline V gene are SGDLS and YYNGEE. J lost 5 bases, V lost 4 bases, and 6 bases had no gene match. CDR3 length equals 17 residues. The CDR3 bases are TGTGCCAGCAGCAAGGGACTAGCGGGGGGCCAAACCGGGGAGCTGTTTTTT. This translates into CASSKGLAGGQTGELFF.

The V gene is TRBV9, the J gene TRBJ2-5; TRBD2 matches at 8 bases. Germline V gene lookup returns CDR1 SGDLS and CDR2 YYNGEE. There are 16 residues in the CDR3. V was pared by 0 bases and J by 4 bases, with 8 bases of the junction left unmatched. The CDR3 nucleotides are TGTGCCAGCAGCGTAGAGGAATTAGCGGGGAGAGAGACCCAGTACTTC. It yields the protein CASSVEELAGRETQYF.

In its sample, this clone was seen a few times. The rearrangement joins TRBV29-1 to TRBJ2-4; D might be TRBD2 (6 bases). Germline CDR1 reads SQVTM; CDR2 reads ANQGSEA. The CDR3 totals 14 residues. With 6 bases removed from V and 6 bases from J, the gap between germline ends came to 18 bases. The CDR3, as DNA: TGCAGCGTAATAGCGGCCGGTACGGGAAACATTCAGTACTTC. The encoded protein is CSVIAAGTGNIQYF.